Presented here are 26 T cell receptor beta chains from one specimen sequenced in a study of metastatic and nonmetastatic thyroid tumors. Thyroid surgery was performed in patients who had received no treatment beforehand. TCRdb re-analyzed the PCR reads using MiXCR. Counted here are roughly 30,000 clones, around a fifth occurring once; the ten biggest clones make up 8%. Specimen: blood. The receptor source for this set is a female donor with papillary thyroid cancer or a benign thyroid nodule (not recorded which). Some clones in this sample may be carry-over from other donors' samples.

This clone was picked up a small number of times. J is TRBJ2-3 and V is TRBV7-3; 10 bases map to TRBD2. CDR1 is SGHTA, CDR2 FQGTGA, per germline. Unmatched junction bases numbered 16, after V lost 4 bases and J lost 6 bases. The CDR3 has 18 amino acids. DNA of the CDR3: TGTGCCAGCAGCTCAACCCGCGATAGCGGGGGGCTAAAGGATACGCAGTATTTT. It specifies CASSSTRDSGGLKDTQYF. The variable domain in full, completed from reference TRBV7-3 and TRBJ2-3, reads GAGVSQTPSNKVTEKGKYVELRCDPISGHTALYWYRQSLGQGPEFLIYFQGTGAADDSGLPNDRFFAVRPEGSVSTLKIQRTERGDSAVYLCASSSTRDSGGLKDTQYFGPGTRLTVL.

This clone was observed at least ten times. This rearrangement joins TRBV29-1 to TRBJ1-2; TRBD1 might be the D (5 bases). The CDR3 sequence is 12 residues long. Germline V gene sequence: CDR1 SQVTM, CDR2 ANQGSEA. V was pared by 7 bases and J by 4 bases, with 13 bases between. The CDR3: CSAGGLSYGYTF. For the CDR3, the DNA is TGCAGCGCTGGGGGTCTGAGCTATGGCTACACCTTC.

This clone was detected many times. A clone one base away is much larger, so this may be a read error. The sample has other DNA sequences that encode this CDR3 too. V and J are TRBV12-3 or TRBV12-4 and TRBJ1-4; no clear D gene. The CDR3 sequence is 14 residues long. The DNA for the CDR3 is TGTGCCAGCAGACAACAGACAACTAATGAAAAACTGTTTTTC. Translated: CASRQQTTNEKLFF.

The rearrangement uses TRBV5-1 and TRBJ1-2; D is undetermined. The CDR3 sequence is 12 residues long. CDR1 is SGHRS and CDR2 is YFSETQ in the germline V gene. V was trimmed by 0 bases and J by 4 bases, leaving 4 bases between them. This chain's CDR3 is CASSLGTYGYTF. The CDR3 DNA sequence: TGCGCCAGCAGCTTGGGGACCTATGGCTACACCTTC.

V gene TRBV6-5 combines with J gene TRBJ1-2; 7 bases agree with TRBD1. J lost 1 base, V lost 7 bases, and 15 bases had no gene match. This CDR3 has 17 residues. CDR1 is MNHEY, CDR2 SVGAGI, per germline. The CDR3 DNA reads as TGTGCCAGCAAGAACCGACAGGGAGGAAACTTTAACTATGGCTACACCTTC. Translated, it gives CASKNRQGGNFNYGYTF.

The count of this clone is one. This chain uses TRBV13 with TRBJ2-5, with 7 bases aligning to TRBD1. The CDR3 is made up of 13 amino acids. Trimming at V came to 5 bases and at J to 5 bases, leaving 5 bases not matched to a gene. Looked up from germline, CDR1 is PRHDT and CDR2 is FYEKMQ (reference sequence). The CDR3 region is CASSNRGSETQYF. CDR3 nucleotides: TGTGCCAGCAGCAACAGGGGATCGGAGACCCAGTACTTC.

In this sample, this clone turned up a few times. With a much larger clone just one base away, this may be a read error. Other DNA sequences in this specimen translate into the identical CDR3. The chain employs TRBV12-3 or TRBV12-4 and TRBJ2-3, with unresolved D. V gave up 6 bases and J gave up 4 bases, with 8 bases separating them. There are 12 residues in the CDR3. The CDR3 region has the DNA TGTGCCAGCAGCTCCCGGGCAGATACGCAGTATTTT. This gives the protein CASSSRADTQYF.

This clone was detected only a few times. The genes are TRBV19 and TRBJ1-1; D unresolved. Germline V gives CDR1 LNHDA, CDR2 SQIVND (reference sequence). The V gene lost 4 bases and the J gene lost 1 base, with 7 bases spanning the gap. This CDR3 contains 13 residues. The CDR3 DNA is TGTGCCAGTAGTACCCAAACGAACACTGAAGCTTTCTTT. It encodes CASSTQTNTEAFF.

This clone was recorded many times. V and J are TRBV30 and TRBJ2-1, with 8 bases lining up with TRBD1. V shed 0 bases and J 4 bases; nucleotides not matched to a gene: 5. This CDR3 is 15 amino acids long. Germline V gene lookup returns CDR1 GTSNPN and CDR2 SVGIG (reference sequence). The CDR3 DNA sequence: TGTGCCTGGAGTGTACAACAGGGGGTATACAATGAGCAGTTCTTC. Amino acids: CAWSVQQGVYNEQFF.

There are many counts of this clone. The chain uses TRBV11-1 and TRBJ2-1, with TRBD1 identical over 10 bases. The CDR3 has 18 amino acids. Germline values: CDR1 SGHAT, CDR2 FQDESV (reference sequence). The V segment lost 7 bases and the J segment 2 bases; nucleotides outside the gene matches: 14. This CDR3 is CASIPGQGLGGPYNEQFF. The CDR3 coding sequence is TGTGCCAGCATCCCGGGACAGGGGTTGGGCGGCCCCTACAATGAGCAGTTCTTC. Drawing the rest from reference TRBV11-1 and TRBJ2-1, the complete variable domain is EAEVAQSPRYKITEKSQAVAFWCDPISGHATLYWYRQILGQGPELLVQFQDESVVDDSQLPKDRFSAERLKGVDSTLKIQPAELGDSAMYLCASIPGQGLGGPYNEQFFGPGTRLTVL.

The gene calls are TRBV27 and TRBJ1-4; 10 bases agree with TRBD1. The CDR3 spans 19 residues. Germline V lookup: CDR1 MNHEY, CDR2 SMNVEV (reference sequence). V gave up 4 bases and J gave up 5 bases; unmatched junction bases: 16. The CDR3 DNA is TGTGCCAGCAGTTGGTCTTTTTATATCCCGGGACAGGGGAATGAAAAACTGTTTTTT. This sequence encodes CASSWSFYIPGQGNEKLFF.

Many counts were recorded for this clone. J is TRBJ2-1 and V is TRBV27; 11 bases are a match to TRBD2. The CDR3 is 16 amino acids. CDR1 is MNHEY and CDR2 is SMNVEV in the germline V gene (reference sequence). The J segment lost 8 bases and the V segment lost 7 bases, leaving 13 bases of the junction unmatched. The CDR3 is CASMAGGASGRHEQFF. In DNA, the CDR3 is TGTGCCAGCATGGCCGGGGGAGCTAGCGGGAGGCATGAGCAGTTCTTC.

This clone was recorded at least ten times. A much larger clone is a single base away; this may be a read error. Other DNA sequences from this sample encode an identical CDR3 as well. This rearrangement joins TRBV20-1 to TRBJ2-7; D gene unclear. CDR3 length: 15 amino acids. Germline V CDR1 and CDR2: DFQATT, SNEGSKA (reference sequence). V was clipped by 3 bases and J by 3 bases, with 18 bases between them. CDR3 in DNA: TGCAGTGCTAGTCGAGGAAGGGTCGGACGCTACGAGCAGTACTTC. Its protein is CSASRGRVGRYEQYF.

This clone was detected ten times or more. V is TRBV27 and J is TRBJ1-2; D gene unclear. Trimming took off 7 bases at V and 6 bases at J, with 15 bases between the two ends. CDR3 length equals 13 residues. CDR1 and CDR2 (germline): MNHEY, SMNVEV (reference sequence). This chain's CDR3 is CASTNGYGNGYTF. Here the CDR3 DNA reads TGTGCCAGCACGAATGGTTATGGGAATGGCTACACCTTC.

J is TRBJ2-7 and V is TRBV6-1; 9 bases fit TRBD1. CDR1 and CDR2 from the germline V gene are MNHNS and SASEGT. This CDR3 has 15 residues. The V and J ends lost 5 bases and 1 base, in that order; junction bases with no gene match: 6. The CDR3 loop reads CASSPRTGASYEQYF. The CDR3 DNA is TGTGCCAGCAGTCCGAGGACAGGGGCATCCTACGAGCAGTACTTC.

This clone was observed at least ten times. The genes are TRBV11-1 and TRBJ2-2; 10 positions match TRBD1. CDR1 and CDR2 from the germline V gene are SGHAT and FQDESV (reference sequence). After removal of 6 bases from V and 3 bases from J, the junction contained 7 bases not matched to a gene. The CDR3 totals 16 residues. The CDR3: CASRTGGAGDTGELFF. The CDR3 coding sequence is TGTGCCAGCAGGACAGGGGGCGCAGGGGACACCGGGGAGCTGTTTTTT. The full variable domain, rest sourced from reference TRBV11-1 and TRBJ2-2, is EAEVAQSPRYKITEKSQAVAFWCDPISGHATLYWYRQILGQGPELLVQFQDESVVDDSQLPKDRFSAERLKGVDSTLKIQPAELGDSAMYLCASRTGGAGDTGELFFGEGSRLTVL.

This clone was observed at least ten times. The chain carries TRBV5-1 and TRBJ2-5, with D perhaps matching TRBD2 (5 bases). The CDR3 is 16 residues long. Germline V gene data show CDR1 as SGHRS and CDR2 as YFSETQ. Trimming cost V 0 bases and J 1 base, with 13 bases left between them. The CDR3 DNA follows: TGCGCCAGCAGCTTGGCCGGGGAAACCCGCCAAGAGACCCAGTACTTC. Encoded protein: CASSLAGETRQETQYF.

This clone showed up just a few times. J is TRBJ2-1 and V is TRBV19; 7 nucleotides align to TRBD2. Per the germline V gene, CDR1 is LNHDA and CDR2 is SQIVND (reference sequence). Trimming at V came to 9 bases and at J to 7 bases, leaving 15 bases not matched to a gene. The CDR3 sequence is 15 residues long. This chain's CDR3 is CASTTSALEHNEQFF. CDR3 coding DNA: TGTGCCAGCACAACTAGCGCCTTGGAACATAATGAGCAGTTCTTC.

This clone was observed many times. CDR3 bases: TGTGCCAGCAGCATAGCCGGTAGGGAGCAGTACTTC. This encodes CASSIAGREQYF. This chain links TRBV5-6 with TRBJ2-7; D gene ambiguous. The CDR3 has 12 residues. CDR1 and CDR2 (germline): SGHDT, YYEEEE. Trimming took 4 bases from V and 7 from J, leaving 12 bases between them.

This clone was observed a few times. The chain joins TRBV12-3 or TRBV12-4 to TRBJ2-1, with 8 positions matching TRBD1. V was clipped by 5 bases and J by 0 bases; unmatched bases: 6. The CDR3 loop spans 16 amino acids. This CDR3 reads CASSLRQGRSYNEQFF. The DNA for the CDR3 is TGTGCCAGCAGTCTCCGACAGGGGCGCTCCTACAATGAGCAGTTCTTC.

This clone was seen a handful of times. The chain couples TRBV12-3 or TRBV12-4 to TRBJ2-2; the match to TRBD2 covers 13 bases. There are 16 residues in the CDR3. V shed 5 bases and J 6 bases; nucleotides not matched to a gene: 6. The CDR3 loop reads CASSGLAGAWSGELFF. CDR3 sequence (DNA): TGTGCCAGCAGTGGACTAGCGGGAGCGTGGTCCGGGGAGCTGTTTTTT.

There are a few counts of this clone. The chain recombines TRBV28 with TRBJ2-7, with a tentative D call TRBD2 (5 bases). CDR1 and CDR2 (germline): MDHEN, SYDVKM. Trimming pared 6 bases from V and 0 bases from J, leaving 6 bases between. The CDR3 spans 12 residues. The CDR3 is CASRDFSYEQYF. CDR3 DNA: TGTGCCAGCAGGGACTTCTCCTACGAGCAGTACTTC.

This clone has at least ten counts. The V call is TRBV27, the J call TRBJ2-2; D not certain. Germline V lookup: CDR1 MNHEY, CDR2 SMNVEV (reference sequence). CDR3 length: 13 residues. V shed 1 base and J shed 4 bases, with 4 bases lying between them. In DNA form, the CDR3 reads TGTGCCAGCAGTTTATTAAGCACCGGGGAGCTGTTTTTT. Encoded protein: CASSLLSTGELFF.

This clone has at least ten counts. The chain couples TRBV29-1 to TRBJ2-6, with no clear D. The CDR3 covers 12 residues. Germline CDR1 and CDR2: SQVTM and ANQGSEA. V lost 0 bases, J lost 3 bases, and 0 bases lay in between. The CDR3 is CSVEDGANVLTF. For the CDR3, the DNA is TGCAGCGTTGAAGATGGGGCCAACGTCCTGACTTTC.

This clone was recorded a few times. Germline and junction disagree at one end, which may indicate a read error. This chain uses TRBV28 with TRBJ2-7; D possibly corresponds to TRBD2 (6 bases). This CDR3 has 15 amino acids. The germline CDR1 and CDR2 sequences are MDHEN and SYDVKM. CDR3 bases: TGTACCAGCAGTTTATGGGGCGGGGTTAGAAACGAGCAGTACTTC. Residues: CTSSLWGGVRNEQYF.

This clone was seen repeatedly, ten times or more. The V gene is TRBV19, the J gene TRBJ1-6; D uncertain. V was cut by 3 bases and J by 6 bases, with 9 bases left in between. CDR1 and CDR2 from the germline V gene are LNHDA and SQIVND (reference sequence). This CDR3 is built from 14 residues. CDR3 region: CASSMDGINSPLHF. The CDR3 bases are TGTGCCAGTAGTATGGACGGGATTAATTCACCCCTCCACTTT.